Below, 32 T cell receptor beta chains from the same sample are listed, as sequenced in a study of blood T cell repertoires in COVID-19. Sequencing used immunoSEQ multiplex PCR; TCRdb keeps in-frame clones, though not all of them. The table has 150,000 or so clones, around 86% seen once. The sample taken for sequencing was peripheral blood. Receptors were obtained from a woman between 70 and 85 years old with COVID-19, enrolled during active disease.

This clone was seen once. The V call is TRBV5-1, the J call TRBJ1-6, with D unclear. Trimming stripped 0 bases from V and 9 bases from J, with 13 bases between. Looked up from germline, CDR1 is SGHRS and CDR2 is YFSETQ. This CDR3 has 15 residues. The CDR3 protein is CASSLDEGISSPLHF. As DNA, the CDR3 is TGCGCCAGCAGCTTGGACGAGGGTATTAGTTCACCCCTCCACTTT.

The chain has TRBV27 and TRBJ1-5, with 12 nucleotides matching TRBD1. This CDR3 spans 17 amino acids. CDR1 and CDR2 (germline): MNHEY, SMNVEV (reference sequence). V was clipped by 5 bases and J by 2 bases; unmatched bases: 7. The CDR3 is CASSEGQGAWGNQPQHF. The CDR3 nucleotides are TGTGCCAGCAGTGAGGGACAGGGGGCGTGGGGCAATCAGCCCCAGCATTTT.

This clone came up once. The chain links TRBV28 to TRBJ2-4; 7 nucleotides agree with TRBD2. CDR3 length: 19 residues. V shed 3 bases and J 1 base; nucleotides not matched to a gene: 15. The germline gives CDR1 MDHEN, CDR2 SYDVKM. The CDR3 DNA is TGTGCCAGCAGTTTTTTAGGACTAGGTGGACGGGGCGCCAAAAACATTCAGTACTTC. Translated, it gives CASSFLGLGGRGAKNIQYF.

The table lists this clone with a few counts. The chain employs TRBV5-6 and TRBJ2-7, with 12 positions matching TRBD1. The V gene's germline CDR1 is SGHDT and CDR2 YYEEEE. V gave up 4 bases and J gave up 6 bases; unmatched junction bases: 8. The CDR3 is 15 amino acids. For the CDR3, the DNA is TGTGCCAGCAGCCTTTACGGGACAGGGGGCGGCGAGCAGTACTTC. Protein sequence: CASSLYGTGGGEQYF.

The V call is TRBV28, the J call TRBJ2-7; 7 positions match TRBD2. The CDR3 contains 12 residues. CDR1 MDHEN and CDR2 SYDVKM come from the germline V gene. The trim removed 5 bases at V and 4 bases at J, leaving 2 bases unmatched. CDR3 loop: CASSRTRYEQYF. CDR3 DNA: TGTGCCAGCAGTCGGACTAGGTACGAGCAGTACTTC.

In its sample, this clone was seen once. The chain is built from TRBV2 and TRBJ1-2, with a possible D match to TRBD1 (6 bases). This CDR3 region has 11 residues. Germline assignment: CDR1 SNHLY and CDR2 FYNNEI. The V end was cut by 10 bases, the J end by 8 bases, with 14 bases between. The CDR3 region is CAKQTGLGYTF. The CDR3 DNA is TGTGCCAAACAAACAGGGTTAGGCTACACCTTC.

This chain links TRBV6-5 with TRBJ2-1; possibly TRBD1 for D (6 bases). Trimming left V 6 bases short and J 6 bases short, with 18 bases between. This CDR3 is 15 amino acids long. Germline V gene sequence: CDR1 MNHEY, CDR2 SVGAGI. The DNA for the CDR3 is TGTGCCAGCAGCGTGGACAGCTATTCTTTCAATGAGCAGTTCTTC. Translation gives CASSVDSYSFNEQFF.

The rearrangement uses TRBV19 and TRBJ1-4, with 9 bases aligning to TRBD1. CDR3 size: 15 residues. The germline CDR1 and CDR2 sequences are LNHDA and SQIVND (reference sequence). With V trimmed by 4 bases and J by 8 bases, 8 bases remained unmatched. The CDR3 bases are TGTGCCAGTAGTACCCGACAGGGGGTAGACGAAAAACTGTTTTTT. Protein: CASSTRQGVDEKLFF.

This clone showed up just once. The chain joins TRBV28 to TRBJ1-3; tentative D call: TRBD1 (6 bases). V lost 6 bases and J lost 0, with 21 bases in between. CDR3 length: 18 residues. Looked up from germline, CDR1 is MDHEN and CDR2 is SYDVKM. This chain's CDR3 is CASSLTGTNRLSGNTIYF. The CDR3 region has the DNA TGTGCCAGCAGCCTGACCGGGACAAACAGACTCTCTGGAAACACCATATATTTT.

This clone is a singleton in its sample. The V call is TRBV28, the J call TRBJ1-5; possibly TRBD1 for D (6 bases). In germline, CDR1 is MDHEN, CDR2 SYDVKM. The V end was cut by 5 bases, the J end by 0 bases, with 11 bases between. The CDR3 is made up of 15 amino acids. The CDR3 loop reads CASSQRQVSNQPQHF. The CDR3 DNA reads as TGTGCCAGCAGTCAAAGACAGGTTAGCAATCAGCCCCAGCATTTT. Variable domain in full (rest from reference TRBV28 and TRBJ1-5): DVKVTQSSRYLVKRTGEKVFLECVQDMDHENMFWYRQDPGLGLRLIYFSYDVKMKEKGDIPEGYSVSREKKERFSLILESASTNQTSMYLCASSQRQVSNQPQHFGDGTRLSIL.

The chain couples TRBV28 to TRBJ1-1; no firm D call. V was cut by 3 bases and J by 2 bases, with 4 bases left in between. The CDR3 loop spans 12 amino acids. Germline loops: CDR1 MDHEN, CDR2 SYDVKM. DNA of the CDR3: TGTGCCAGCAGTTTGGGCAACACTGAAGCTTTCTTT. Protein sequence: CASSLGNTEAFF.

This chain uses TRBV6-5 with TRBJ1-2; D not certain. The CDR3 consists of 12 residues. Germline V gene lookup returns CDR1 MNHEY and CDR2 SVGAGI. Trimming cost V 10 bases and J 6 bases, with 15 bases left between them. The CDR3 DNA reads as TGTGCCACCCCCTGGAGAATCAATGGCTACACCTTC. As protein: CATPWRINGYTF.

V usage is TRBV19 and J usage is TRBJ1-1, with 8 bases identical to TRBD1. Germline V gives CDR1 LNHDA, CDR2 SQIVND (reference sequence). This CDR3 contains 14 residues. With 4 bases clipped from V and 7 bases from J, the junction kept 8 bases outside the gene matches. In DNA, the CDR3 is TGTGCCAGTAGTAGCCCGGGACAGGTCGGTGAAGCTTTCTTT. As protein: CASSSPGQVGEAFF.

The chain has TRBV14 and TRBJ1-1, with a possible D match to TRBD1 (6 bases). This CDR3 contains 13 residues. Germline CDR1 reads SGHDN; CDR2 reads FVKESK. Trimming pared 3 bases from V and 2 bases from J, leaving 7 bases between. The CDR3, as DNA: TGTGCCAGCAGCCAGACAGGAAACACTGAAGCTTTCTTT. This translates into CASSQTGNTEAFF.

V usage is TRBV29-1 and J usage is TRBJ2-1, with 15 bases fitting TRBD2. J lost 7 bases, V lost 6 bases, and 1 base had no gene match. This CDR3 has 13 residues. Germline V gene lookup returns CDR1 SQVTM and CDR2 ANQGSEA. The CDR3 sequence: CSVGLAGGNEQFF. For the CDR3, the DNA is TGCAGCGTCGGACTAGCGGGGGGGAATGAGCAGTTCTTC.

The chain carries TRBV19 and TRBJ2-2; 14 bases are shared with TRBD2. Germline V gives CDR1 LNHDA, CDR2 SQIVND (reference sequence). The CDR3 covers 18 residues. Trimming cost V 4 bases and J 7 bases; bases outside gene matches: 11. The CDR3 DNA reads TGTGCCAGTAGTAGCCCGGGACTAGCGGGGGCGAGGAACGGGGAGCTGTTTTTT. It is translated as CASSSPGLAGARNGELFF.

The chain is built from TRBV12-5 and TRBJ2-2, with D perhaps TRBD1 (5 bases). Germline V gene lookup returns CDR1 LGHNT and CDR2 FRNRAP. This CDR3 contains 17 residues. V was clipped by 0 bases and J by 7 bases, with 18 bases between them. CDR3 protein: CASGLVSAGQLGGELFF. Here the CDR3 DNA reads TGTGCTAGTGGTTTGGTATCCGCAGGGCAGTTGGGCGGGGAGCTGTTTTTT.

The V and J genes are TRBV12-3 or TRBV12-4 and TRBJ2-1; D perhaps matches TRBD1 (5 bases). Trimming cost V 10 bases and J 0 bases, with 10 bases left between them. This CDR3 spans 13 amino acids. The CDR3 sequence is CAIDRSSYNEQFF. As DNA, the CDR3 is TGTGCCATTGACAGAAGCTCCTACAATGAGCAGTTCTTC.

The chain employs TRBV2 and TRBJ1-6; D gene uncertain. The CDR3 is made up of 16 amino acids. Trimming stripped 6 bases from V and 0 bases from J, with 12 bases between. Germline V gene sequence: CDR1 SNHLY, CDR2 FYNNEI. Here the CDR3 reads CASRDLGSSYNSPLHF. CDR3 DNA: TGTGCCAGCAGGGACCTAGGGAGCTCCTATAATTCACCCCTCCACTTT.

J is TRBJ1-1 and V is TRBV5-6; the D gene is possibly TRBD1 (6 bases). CDR3 length equals 15 residues. Germline V CDR1 and CDR2: SGHDT, YYEEEE. Trimming shortened V by 4 bases and J by 0 bases, and 13 bases separated the two germline ends. The CDR3 is CASSLNYRVNTEAFF. The DNA of the CDR3 is TGTGCCAGCAGCCTGAATTACAGGGTGAACACTGAAGCTTTCTTT.

This chain links TRBV2 with TRBJ2-1, with 7 positions matching TRBD2. Germline loops: CDR1 SNHLY, CDR2 FYNNEI. The CDR3 consists of 17 residues. V shed 6 bases and J 7 bases; nucleotides not matched to a gene: 18. CDR3 nucleotide sequence: TGTGCCAGCAGGGTCACCTTTATGGGCGGGGGTCGAAATGAGCAGTTCTTC. It is translated as CASRVTFMGGGRNEQFF.

The rearrangement uses TRBV20-1 and TRBJ2-3, with 7 bases aligning to TRBD1. The junction had 9 bases not matched to a gene; V was cut back by 3 bases and J by 0 bases. CDR1 DFQATT and CDR2 SNEGSKA come from the germline V gene (reference sequence). The length of the CDR3 is 16 residues. The CDR3 nucleotides are TGCAGTGCTAGTCGCAGGGGGTATACTAGCACAGATACGCAGTATTTT. Its translation: CSASRRGYTSTDTQYF.

The chain links TRBV29-1 to TRBJ2-4; D perhaps matches TRBD2 (7 bases). CDR3 length: 14 amino acids. CDR1 and CDR2 from the germline V gene are SQVTM and ANQGSEA. Trimming stripped 6 bases from V and 1 base from J, with 13 bases between. In nucleotides, the CDR3 is TGCAGCGTCTTGGGGGGGCAGGCCAAAAACATTCAGTACTTC. Its translation: CSVLGGQAKNIQYF.

The rearrangement links TRBV19 to TRBJ1-6; TRBD1 might be the D (6 bases). The CDR3 is 16 amino acids. Germline V gene sequence: CDR1 LNHDA, CDR2 SQIVND (reference sequence). Trimming cost V 4 bases and J 2 bases, with 12 bases left between them. CDR3 sequence reads: CASSTHRATYNSPLHF. In DNA, the CDR3 is TGTGCCAGTAGTACCCACAGGGCAACCTATAATTCACCCCTCCACTTT.

This chain links TRBV7-9 with TRBJ1-5; 7 bases agree with TRBD1. With 5 bases clipped from V and 3 bases from J, the junction kept 4 bases outside the gene matches. Germline loops: CDR1 SEHNR, CDR2 FQNEAQ (reference sequence). The CDR3 has 14 amino acids. This CDR3 is CASSVGTDNQPQHF. The DNA of the CDR3 is TGTGCCAGCAGCGTAGGGACAGACAATCAGCCCCAGCATTTT.

The rearrangement uses TRBV28 and TRBJ1-5, with 10 bases fitting TRBD1. The J segment lost 1 base and the V segment lost 2 bases, leaving 8 bases of the junction unmatched. The CDR3 sequence is 18 residues long. The germline V gene has CDR1 MDHEN and CDR2 SYDVKM. The CDR3 loop is CASSLTGTGVGSNQPQHF. CDR3 nucleotides: TGTGCCAGCAGTTTAACCGGGACAGGGGTGGGGAGCAATCAGCCCCAGCATTTT.

The V gene is TRBV4-1, the J gene TRBJ1-4, with 9 bases that match TRBD1. Germline values: CDR1 MGHRA, CDR2 YSYEKL. The CDR3 contains 17 residues. V was clipped by 4 bases and J by 2 bases; unmatched bases: 8. CDR3 in DNA: TGCGCCAGCAGCCCGTGGGGGACAGGGCGGACTAATGAAAAACTGTTTTTT. This gives the protein CASSPWGTGRTNEKLFF.

This rearrangement joins TRBV4-1 to TRBJ1-4, with 7 bases aligning to TRBD1. Unmatched junction bases numbered 8, after V lost 3 bases and J lost 4 bases. Germline values: CDR1 MGHRA, CDR2 YSYEKL. CDR3 length: 16 residues. The CDR3 nucleotides read TGCGCCAGCAGCCAGACTAGGGGGCGAAGTAATGAAAAACTGTTTTTT. Its protein is CASSQTRGRSNEKLFF.

The V call is TRBV2, the J call TRBJ2-1; 9 bases agree with TRBD2. Germline V gives CDR1 SNHLY, CDR2 FYNNEI. The CDR3 totals 15 residues. J was trimmed by 2 bases and V by 10 bases; bases with no gene match: 9. This CDR3 reads CATLSGGRTYNEQFF. The CDR3, as DNA: TGTGCCACCCTTAGCGGGGGAAGGACCTACAATGAGCAGTTCTTC.

This chain links TRBV6-5 with TRBJ2-7; a weak D match, TRBD1 (5 bases). The CDR3 totals 13 residues. The germline CDR1 and CDR2 sequences are MNHEY and SVGAGI. The V end was cut by 4 bases, the J end by 2 bases, with 9 bases between. The CDR3 here is CASSSRQTYEQYF. Here the CDR3 DNA reads TGTGCCAGCAGTTCACGACAGACCTACGAGCAGTACTTC.

The J gene is TRBJ1-1, the V gene TRBV2; D is undetermined. Germline-derived CDR1 and CDR2 are SNHLY and FYNNEI. V lost 6 bases, J lost 13 bases, and 15 bases lay in between. This CDR3 spans 11 amino acids. The CDR3 here is CASRRNHNGFF. The CDR3 bases are TGTGCCAGCAGGAGGAATCACAACGGTTTCTTT.

The genes are TRBV18 and TRBJ2-2, with D hard to call. V lost 0 bases and J 3 bases, leaving 5 bases between the germline ends. This CDR3 has 14 amino acids. The V gene's germline CDR1 is KGHSH and CDR2 LQKENI. This CDR3 is CASSPPRDTGELFF. CDR3 nucleotides: TGTGCCAGCTCACCACCTAGAGACACCGGGGAGCTGTTTTTT.